The TCR beta chain under discussion was sequenced for a study of shared T cell receptors in the human thymus. The germline gives CDR1 ENHRY, CDR2 SYGVKD. V gave up 3 bases and J gave up 5 bases; unmatched junction bases: 5. CDR3 length equals 15 residues. This table comes from immunoSEQ multiplex PCR, and its TCRdb copy is limited to in-frame clones, with some not included. Seen here are hundreds of thousands of clones, roughly 90% observed once, and the top ten hold 0.0095% to 0.013%. This clone showed up just once. The same sample was also studied in work on human thymus T cells. From that report: Donors were healthy Finnish babies undergoing corrective operations for congenital heart defects. Resections obtained during corrective heart surgery supplied the thymus tissue. The authors found apparently biased V and J gene usage in thymic and blood repertoires. Related work showed strongly overlapping thymic repertoires across unrelated individuals.

The chain is built from TRBV10-3 and TRBJ2-1, with 9 bases matching TRBD2. The origin of this receptor is a boy in the first two years of life with a congenital heart defect. Sequencing input: thymocytes. DNA for the CDR3: TGTGCCATCAGTGATCCCCTAGCGGGAAACAATGAGCAGTTCTTC. Encoded protein: CAISDPLAGNNEQFF.